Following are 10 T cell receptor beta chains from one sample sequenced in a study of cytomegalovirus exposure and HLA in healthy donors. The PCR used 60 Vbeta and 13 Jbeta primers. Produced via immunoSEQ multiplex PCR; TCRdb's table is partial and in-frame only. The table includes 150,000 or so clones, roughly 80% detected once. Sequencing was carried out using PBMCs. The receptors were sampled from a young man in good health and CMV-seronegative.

CDR3 nucleotide sequence: TGTGCCAGTAGTACCACCGGGACTAGTTACAATGAGCAGTTCTTC. This gives the protein CASSTTGTSYNEQFF. The rearrangement links TRBV19 to TRBJ2-1; TRBD2 aligns across 8 bases. J lost 4 bases, V lost 4 bases, and 6 bases had no gene match. The CDR3 sequence is 15 residues long. CDR1 and CDR2 (germline): LNHDA, SQIVND (reference sequence).

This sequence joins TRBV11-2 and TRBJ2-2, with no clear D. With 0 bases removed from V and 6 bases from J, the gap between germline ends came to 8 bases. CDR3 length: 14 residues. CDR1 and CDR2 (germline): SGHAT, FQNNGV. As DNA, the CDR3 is TGTGCCAGCAGCTTAGAGGTTAGCCCCGGGGAGCTGTTTTTT. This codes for CASSLEVSPGELFF.

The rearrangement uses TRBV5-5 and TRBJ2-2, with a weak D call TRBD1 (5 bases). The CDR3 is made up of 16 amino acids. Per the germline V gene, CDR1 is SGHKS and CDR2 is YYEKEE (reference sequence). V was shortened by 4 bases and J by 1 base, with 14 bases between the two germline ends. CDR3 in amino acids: CASSQRRGGNTGELFF. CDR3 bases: TGTGCCAGCAGCCAGCGTAGGGGCGGGAACACCGGGGAGCTGTTTTTT.

CDR3 DNA: TGTGCCTGGCGGAGGGCTGGGGCCAACGTCCTGACTTTC. Translation: CAWRRAGANVLTF. J is TRBJ2-6 and V is TRBV30; D perhaps matches TRBD2 (6 bases). Between the trimmed V and J ends, which lost 5 bases and 2 bases, there was a span of 7 bases. Germline assignment: CDR1 GTSNPN and CDR2 SVGIG (reference sequence). The CDR3 loop spans 13 amino acids.

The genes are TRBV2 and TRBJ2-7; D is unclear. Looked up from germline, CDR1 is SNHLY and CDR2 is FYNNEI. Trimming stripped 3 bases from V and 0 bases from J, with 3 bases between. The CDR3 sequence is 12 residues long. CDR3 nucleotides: TGTGCCAGCAGTGAGAGCTCCTACGAGCAGTACTTC. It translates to CASSESSYEQYF.

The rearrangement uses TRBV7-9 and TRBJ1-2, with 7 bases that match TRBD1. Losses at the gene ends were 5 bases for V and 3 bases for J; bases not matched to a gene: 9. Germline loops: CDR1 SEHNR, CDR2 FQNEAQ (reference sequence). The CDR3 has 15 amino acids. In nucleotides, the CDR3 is TGTGCCAGCAGCACCGGTAGGGGGCGAGACTATGGCTACACCTTC. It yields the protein CASSTGRGRDYGYTF.

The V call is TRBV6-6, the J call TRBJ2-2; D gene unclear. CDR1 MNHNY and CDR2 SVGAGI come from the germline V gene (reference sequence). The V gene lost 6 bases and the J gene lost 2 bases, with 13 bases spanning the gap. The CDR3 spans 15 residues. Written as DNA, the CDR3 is TGTGCCAGCAGACCCAACGAGCGCAACACCGGGGAGCTGTTTTTT. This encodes CASRPNERNTGELFF.

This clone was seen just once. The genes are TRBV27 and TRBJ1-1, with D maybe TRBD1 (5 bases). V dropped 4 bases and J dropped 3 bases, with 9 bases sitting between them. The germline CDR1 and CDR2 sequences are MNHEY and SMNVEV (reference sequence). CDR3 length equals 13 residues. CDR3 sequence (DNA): TGTGCCAGCAGTTGGGGGGGGGACACTGAAGCTTTCTTT. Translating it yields CASSWGGDTEAFF.

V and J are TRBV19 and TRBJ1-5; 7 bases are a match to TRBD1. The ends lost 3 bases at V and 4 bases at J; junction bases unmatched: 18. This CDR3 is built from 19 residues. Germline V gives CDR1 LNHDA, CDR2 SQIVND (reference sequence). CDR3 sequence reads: CASSMGEQKATGWNQPQHF. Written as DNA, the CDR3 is TGTGCCAGTAGTATGGGGGAACAAAAGGCGACAGGGTGGAATCAGCCCCAGCATTTT.

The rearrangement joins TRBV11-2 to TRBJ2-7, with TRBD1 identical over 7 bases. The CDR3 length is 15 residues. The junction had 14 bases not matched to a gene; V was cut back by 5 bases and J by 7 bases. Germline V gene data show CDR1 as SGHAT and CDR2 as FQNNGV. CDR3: CASSTYRGRFGEQYF. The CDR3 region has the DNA TGTGCCAGCAGCACCTACAGGGGACGTTTTGGGGAGCAGTACTTC.